This T cell receptor beta chain was sequenced for a study of blood T cell repertoires in COVID-19. This clone was picked up a small number of times. Some clones are missing from TCRdb's copy, which holds only in-frame ones; the method was immunoSEQ multiplex PCR. The table shows some 200,000 clones, with about 78% occurring only once. Trimming stripped 3 bases from V and 6 bases from J, with 13 bases between. CDR1 GTSNPN and CDR2 SVGIG come from the germline V gene (reference sequence). The CDR3 length is 13 residues. The sequence was obtained from a woman between 50 and 59 years old with active or convalescent COVID-19. The chain couples TRBV30 to TRBJ2-3; maybe TRBD2 (6 bases). The sequenced sample was peripheral blood. As DNA, the CDR3 is TGTGCCTGGAGCCTTCGGGAGTCCGATACGCAGTATTTT. It translates to CAWSLRESDTQYF. The whole variable domain, remainder taken from reference TRBV30 and TRBJ2-3, is SQTIHQWPATLVQPVGSPLSLECTVEGTSNPNLYWYRQAAGRGLQLLFYSVGIGQISSEVPQNLSASRPQDRQFILSSKKLLLSDSGFYLCAWSLRESDTQYFGPGTRLTVL.